The 9 T cell receptor beta chains below come from one sample, sequenced in a study of identical twins. TCRdb ran MiXCR on the 5' RACE reads and lists one entry per CDR3 protein. The repertoire holds 550,000 to 800,000 distinct CDR3 sequences, with less than 9% as singletons. The sample was also reused in another study, on yellow fever vaccine responses in identical twins.

What was sequenced was PBMCs. All receptors derive from a woman aged 18-29 years in good health.

The gene calls are TRBV5-6 and TRBJ2-7; D is unclear. Between the trimmed V and J ends, which lost 1 base and 4 bases, there was a span of 6 bases. The CDR3 spans 12 residues. Germline V gives CDR1 SGHDT, CDR2 YYEEEE. DNA for the CDR3: TGTGCCAGCAGCTTGAGAGAATACGAGCAGTACGTC. Translation gives CASSLREYEQYV.

This clonotype has at least ten counts. As DNA, the CDR3 is TGCGCCAGCAGCTGGACAGTGAACACCGGGGAGCTGTTTTTT. Protein product: CASSWTVNTGELFF. The chain couples TRBV5-1 to TRBJ2-2; D may be TRBD1 (6 bases). Looked up from germline, CDR1 is SGHRS and CDR2 is YFSETQ. V was clipped by 3 bases and J by 1 base, with 7 bases between them. The CDR3 contains 14 residues.

This clonotype was seen repeatedly, ten times or more. This chain uses TRBV7-9 with TRBJ2-1; 9 bases agree with TRBD2. The CDR3 consists of 16 residues. V shed 5 bases and J 8 bases; nucleotides not matched to a gene: 13. The germline CDR1 and CDR2 sequences are SEHNR and FQNEAQ (reference sequence). The CDR3 spells CASSPGLAPSLDEQFF. The CDR3 DNA reads as TGTGCCAGCAGCCCCGGACTAGCGCCATCTTTGGATGAGCAGTTCTTC.

V and J are TRBV5-1 and TRBJ2-3; TRBD2 matches 11 bases. The V gene end was trimmed by 2 bases and the J gene end by 4 bases; junction bases not matched to a gene: 6. Germline CDR1 is SGHRS and CDR2 is YFSETQ. This CDR3 has 16 amino acids. The CDR3 region is CASSFVAGGLADTQYF. CDR3 DNA sequence: TGCGCCAGCAGCTTTGTAGCGGGAGGGTTGGCAGATACGCAGTATTTT.

The chain has TRBV20-1 and TRBJ1-2; D unresolved. Germline CDR1 is DFQATT and CDR2 is SNEGSKA (reference sequence). With 5 bases removed from V and 4 bases from J, the gap between germline ends came to 11 bases. CDR3 length equals 12 residues. The CDR3 protein is CSAPRVSYGYTF. The CDR3 nucleotides are TGCAGTGCTCCCCGGGTTTCCTATGGCTACACCTTC.

This clonotype was counted only a few times. The J gene is TRBJ1-2, the V gene TRBV29-1, with D tentatively TRBD1 (6 bases). CDR3 length: 12 residues. Germline V gene sequence: CDR1 SQVTM, CDR2 ANQGSEA. V was pared by 4 bases and J by 5 bases, with 11 bases between. The CDR3: CSVARQGYGYTF. The CDR3 DNA reads TGCAGCGTTGCCCGGCAGGGGTATGGCTACACCTTC. The whole variable domain, remainder taken from reference TRBV29-1 and TRBJ1-2, is SAVISQKPSRDICQRGTSLTIQCQVDSQVTMMFWYRQQPGQSLTLIATANQGSEATYESGFVIDKFPISRPNLTFSTLTVSNMSPEDSSIYLCSVARQGYGYTFGSGTRLTVV.

The sample holds many counts of this clonotype. Its ends do not fully match the called genes, so a read error is possible. The chain has TRBV7-9 and TRBJ1-2; no clear D. The CDR3 runs 13 residues. Germline V gives CDR1 SEHNR, CDR2 FQNEAQ (reference sequence). CDR3 sequence (DNA): TGCGCCAGCAGCTTGGGGTTGAGCTATGGCTACACCTTC. Amino acid sequence: CASSLGLSYGYTF.

V gene TRBV4-1 combines with J gene TRBJ2-7; D is ambiguous. V was pared by 1 base and J by 5 bases, with 9 bases between. CDR1 is MGHRA and CDR2 is YSYEKL in the germline V gene. The CDR3 consists of 13 residues. This CDR3 is CASSQGPNDEQYF. DNA for the CDR3: TGCGCCAGCAGCCAAGGTCCCAACGACGAGCAGTACTTC.

The CDR3 coding sequence is TGTGCCAGCAGAGGGACAGGGGTGGCCTACGAGCAGTACTTC. This translates into CASRGTGVAYEQYF. This chain links TRBV2 with TRBJ2-7; 10 nucleotides agree with TRBD1. V lost 6 bases to trimming and J lost 2 bases; unmatched junction nucleotides: 4. The germline gives CDR1 SNHLY, CDR2 FYNNEI. The CDR3 consists of 14 residues. The variable domain in full, completed from reference TRBV2 and TRBJ2-7, reads EPEVTQTPSHQVTQMGQEVILRCVPISNHLYFYWYRQILGQKVEFLVSFYNNEISEKSEIFDDQFSVERPDGSNFTLKIRSTKLEDSAMYFCASRGTGVAYEQYFGPGTRLTVT.